The TCR beta chain under discussion was sequenced for a study of response to subunit inactivated influenza vaccine (dated 2018 in TCRdb). Concerning the study at large: Deep quantitative profiling of the T cell receptor repertoire was used in the study to follow responses to a trivalent subunit inactivated influenza vaccine. The paper as a whole reports these results and caveats: The authors suggested that each seasonal influenza vaccination may recruit only a limited number of new T cells.

This clonotype has more than one count but fewer than ten. Its antigen target is currently unknown. No clone much larger than this one lies a single base away; base qualities are absent. The library relied on RT-PCR. Sequencing instrument: Illumina HiSeq 2500. The raw public reads went through TCRdb reprocessing: fastp at Q25, MiXCR clone calling, in-frame beta chains kept. CDR3 protein duplicates are merged, each entry listing the most common genes and DNA. Recorded for this sample are fewer than 650,000 distinct CDR3 sequences; over 10% of them occurred a single time. Around 12% of the sample rests with the top ten. The time point label on this specimen signifies: approximately 40 days after influenza vaccine administration. The CDR3 starts with the cysteine, ends with the phenylalanine, and has 14 residues. Only the CDR3 portion is preserved as DNA: 42 bases, with reading frame beginning at the first base. At the junction V is shortened by 3 bases and J by 5 bases, with 11 bases in between.

This clonotype was obtained from a man between 45 and 60 years old who received an inactivated influenza vaccine. Donor details come from another sample of the same person, matched by shared clones. The material sequenced was PBMCs from blood, taken 40 to 50 days after vaccination. The chain links TRBV12-3 or TRBV12-4 with TRBJ2-1; the D gene assignment is ambiguous. The CDR3 region reads CASSLKVTDNEQFF. The nucleotide sequence is given as TGTGCCAGCAGTTTGAAGGTTACCGACAATGAGCAGTTCTTC.